This entry describes one T cell receptor (beta chain). Antigen specificity is unknown. Recent acute infections and vaccinations were absent in the healthy HIV-negative adult donors. These data come from a study of shared clonotypes between healthy human individuals. Study-wide background: Ranging from 18 to 49 in age, donors were two women and three men.

With 3 bases removed from V and 0 bases from J, the gap between germline ends came to 10 bases. Germline CDR1 is MNHEY and CDR2 is SMNVEV (reference sequence). This CDR3 is 15 amino acids long. Using immunoSEQ multiplex PCR, the repertoire was profiled, and TCRdb retains in-frame clones only, with some absent. This table holds fewer than 2.5 million clones, 93% found once. General study results and limits: The generation probabilities recorded for non-shared clonotypes fell below those of clonotypes shared by all four donors. The diversity represented, both genetic and in exposure history, was limited by few donors.

The receptor was isolated from a man aged 18 to 29 in good health. Some clones in this sample may be carry-over from other donors' samples. The chain is built from TRBV27 and TRBJ2-3; maybe TRBD2 (5 bases). The sequenced material came from naive CD4+ T cells from PBMCs. The subset: CD45RA+ positively selected. The DNA of the CDR3 is TGTGCCAGCAGTTTGCAGCGGTGGAGCACAGATACGCAGTATTTT. It codes for CASSLQRWSTDTQYF.